This entry concerns a single T cell receptor beta chain. Its antigen is as yet unknown. TCRdb independently ran MiXCR on the reads; one entry per CDR3 protein. The table records about 110,000 distinct CDR3 sequences, around 28% of them present only once. The sample belongs to a study of T cell repertoires in cytomegalovirus infection. Across the study: Matching HLA type, along with CMV infection, was indicated by public TCR beta signatures.

Study outcomes and limitations: CMV-specific HLA-C-restricted TCR beta clonotypes dominated the ex vivo response.

CDR3 length: 14 amino acids. CDR1 is LNHDA, CDR2 SQIVND, per germline (reference sequence). Trimming left V 3 bases short and J 4 bases short, with 9 bases between. Here the sequenced sample was CD8+ T cells from cultured PBMCs, taken from culture after CMV antigen stimulation. This rearrangement joins TRBV19 to TRBJ2-2, with D perhaps assigned TRBD1 or TRBD2 (5 bases each). This receptor was taken from a human donor in good health (CMV status not recorded). Some clones in this sample may be carry-over from other donors' samples. In DNA form, the CDR3 reads TGTGCCAGTAGTATCGGGACCACCACCGGGGAGCTGTTTTTT. Amino acids: CASSIGTTTGELFF.